A selection of T cell receptor beta chains follows, all from one sample in a study of T cell responses to AZD1222 COVID-19 vaccine. Profiled with immunoSEQ multiplex PCR; TCRdb holds only in-frame clones, not every one. The repertoire consists of about 120,000 clones, with 70% to 90% occurring once and the leading ten covering around 1.5%. This specimen consisted of peripheral blood, obtained on day 0 of AZD1222 vaccination. The receptors were sampled from an adult in good health. CDR3s include the opening cysteine and the closing phenylalanine or tryptophan. D genes are given only for firm matches. Not all rows give a size; the values are once, few, many and, for expanded clones, a class.

v_call,d_call,cdr3_length,clone_size,j_call,cdr3_nt,cdr3_aa
TRBV6-2/TRBV6-3,TRBD2,15,.,TRBJ2-7,TGTGCCAGCAGTTCCATCAGCGGGAAAAACTACGAGCAGTACTTC,CASSSISGKNYEQYF
TRBV15,TRBD1,15,.,TRBJ1-2,TGTGCCACCAGCAGAGATCGGACAGGGGGCAATGGCTACACCTTC,CATSRDRTGGNGYTF
TRBV24-1,.,13,.,TRBJ1-5,TGTGCCACCAGTTTGGGGGTTAGTCAGCCCCAGCATTTT,CATSLGVSQPQHF
TRBV5-4,.,14,.,TRBJ2-7,TGTGCCAGCAGCCGCCGGGATTTGAGTGACGAGCAGTACTTC,CASSRRDLSDEQYF
TRBV5-1,.,16,.,TRBJ1-2,TGCGCCAGCAGCCTTAGTCGGGATCCAGGGGCAGGAGGCTACACCTTC,CASSLSRDPGAGGYTF
TRBV9,TRBD2,15,.,TRBJ2-7,TGTGCCAGCAGCGTAGGGGCTAGCGGCTCCTACGAGCAGTACTTC,CASSVGASGSYEQYF
TRBV10-1,.,12,.,TRBJ2-3,TGCGCCAGCCCGCCTCGGACAGATACGCAGTATTTT,CASPPRTDTQYF
TRBV7-4,TRBD2,18,.,TRBJ2-3,TGTGCCAGCAGCTTAAGGGGACTAGCGGGCTCTAGCACAGATACGCAGTATTTT,CASSLRGLAGSSTDTQYF
TRBV11-2,TRBD2,16,few,TRBJ2-3,TGTGCCAGCAGCCGACCCTGGCTAGCGGACACAGATACGCAGTATTTT,CASSRPWLADTDTQYF
TRBV7-9,.,15,.,TRBJ1-5,TGTGCCAGCAGCCTGACTCAGGGTGGCAATCAGCCCCAGCATTTT,CASSLTQGGNQPQHF
TRBV19,.,18,.,TRBJ1-4,TGTGCCAGTAGTATTAGAACCCTCGGACGGTACGAACTTGGAAAACTGTTTTTT,CASSIRTLGRYELGKLFF
TRBV2,.,16,.,TRBJ1-2,TGTGCCAGCAGTGAATGGGGCATTAGGGCTAACTATGGCTACACCTTC,CASSEWGIRANYGYTF
TRBV5-1,.,15,.,TRBJ1-2,TGCGCCAGCAGCAGAAATTATGCAGGGGAGGATGGCTACACCTTC,CASSRNYAGEDGYTF
TRBV7-8,.,16,once,TRBJ2-1,TGTGCCAGCAGCTCCCCCTCCAGGAGGGAGAACAATGAGCAGTTCTTC,CASSSPSRRENNEQFF
TRBV2,.,14,.,TRBJ2-7,TGTGCCAGCAGTGAATTAGTCCCTCCAGACGAGCAGTACTTC,CASSELVPPDEQYF
TRBV15,.,15,.,TRBJ2-1,TGTGCCACCAGCAGAGATCGACAGAACTACAATGAGCAGTTCTTC,CATSRDRQNYNEQFF
TRBV4-1,.,16,.,TRBJ2-1,TGCGCCAGCAGCCAATGGAGAGGCGGCTCCGGGAATGAGCAGTTCTTC,CASSQWRGGSGNEQFF
TRBV4-3,TRBD1,16,.,TRBJ2-1,TGCGCCAGCAGCCGAGAAACAGGGGGCTCCTACAATGAGCAGTTCTTC,CASSRETGGSYNEQFF
TRBV5-1,TRBD1,16,.,TRBJ1-3,TGCGCCAGCAGCTTAACGGGACAGGGAACTGGAAACACCATATATTTT,CASSLTGQGTGNTIYF
TRBV7-9,.,11,.,TRBJ2-1,TGTGCCAGCAGCTTATTTAATGAGCAGTTCTTC,CASSLFNEQFF
TRBV9,TRBD1,18,.,TRBJ2-7,TGTGCCAGCAGCGTGGCCCCAGGGGGCCCCGTTACTACCTACGAGCAGTACTTC,CASSVAPGGPVTTYEQYF
TRBV19,.,16,.,TRBJ2-2,TGTGCCAGCAGAAGAAGCCTTACAGGGAACACCGGGGAGCTGTTTTTT,CASRRSLTGNTGELFF
TRBV5-1,TRBD2,18,.,TRBJ2-1,TGCGCCAGCCAACCCTCATGTCCGGCGGGAGTATCCTACAATGAGCAGTTCTTC,CASQPSCPAGVSYNEQFF
TRBV7-3,TRBD1,14,.,TRBJ1-2,TGTGCCAGCAGCTTAGACGACAGGGGATATGGCTACACCTTC,CASSLDDRGYGYTF
TRBV6-5,.,12,.,TRBJ2-5,TGTGCCACGTACGGGGGCCAAGAGACCCAGTACTTC,CATYGGQETQYF
TRBV11-1,.,13,.,TRBJ2-5,TGTGCCAGCAGCTTAGATCAACAGGGGACCCAGTACTTC,CASSLDQQGTQYF
TRBV18,.,17,once,TRBJ1-2,TGTGCCAGCTCATCGACAACAGTGACGGCGTTTGGATATGGCTACACCTTC,CASSSTTVTAFGYGYTF
TRBV10-1,.,13,.,TRBJ1-1,TGCGCCAGCAGTACAGGGCAAAACACTGAAGCTTTCTTT,CASSTGQNTEAFF
TRBV28,TRBD2,15,.,TRBJ2-7,TGTGCCAGCAGTTTAGCTAGCGGGAGCTCCTACGAGCAGTACTTC,CASSLASGSSYEQYF
TRBV15,TRBD1,17,.,TRBJ1-1,TGTGCCACCAGCAGAGATCGTTTGCAGAGACAGGGCACTGAAGCTTTCTTT,CATSRDRLQRQGTEAFF
TRBV6-2/TRBV6-3,TRBD2,16,once,TRBJ2-2,TGTGCCAGCAGTTACGGTCTAGCGGGAGAGGACGGGGAGCTGTTTTTT,CASSYGLAGEDGELFF
TRBV27,.,17,.,TRBJ1-2,TGTGCCAGCAGTTTAAGTGAACGGAGTATAGCCGTCTATGGCTACACCTTC,CASSLSERSIAVYGYTF
TRBV9,.,14,.,TRBJ1-5,TGTGCCAGCAGCCCACAGGGAGGCAATCAGCCCCAGCATTTT,CASSPQGGNQPQHF
TRBV27,TRBD1,15,.,TRBJ2-2,TGTGCCAGCAGTTTTGGGGCAGGGGGTACCGGGGAGCTGTTTTTT,CASSFGAGGTGELFF
TRBV9,.,13,.,TRBJ1-1,TGTGCCAGCAGCTCCCAGGGCAACACTGAAGCTTTCTTT,CASSSQGNTEAFF
TRBV3-1/TRBV3-2,.,11,.,TRBJ1-2,TGTGCCAGCAGCCACGGGGCAGGCTACACCTTC,CASSHGAGYTF
TRBV28,TRBD1,15,.,TRBJ1-2,TGTGCCAGCAGTGGGACGGACAGGGGTAGATATGGCTACACCTTC,CASSGTDRGRYGYTF
TRBV24-1,.,15,.,TRBJ2-5,TGTGCCACCAACGCGTCGGGAGTACGGCAAGAGACCCAGTACTTC,CATNASGVRQETQYF
TRBV20-1,.,11,.,TRBJ2-1,TGCAGTGCCCGAAACCCGAATGAGCAGTTCTTC,CSARNPNEQFF
TRBV10-3,TRBD2,20,.,TRBJ2-1,TGTGCCATCAGTGGGCCTACCGGGACTAGCGGGAGAGACGGAGTCAATGAGCAGTTCTTC,CAISGPTGTSGRDGVNEQFF
TRBV11-3,.,12,.,TRBJ2-3,TGTGCCAGCAGCTCAGGCACAGATACGCAGTATTTT,CASSSGTDTQYF
TRBV5-1,.,13,.,TRBJ1-2,TGCGCCAGCAGCGTGGAAACGGGCATTGGCTACACCTTC,CASSVETGIGYTF
TRBV5-1,TRBD1,17,.,TRBJ1-1,TGCGCCAGCAGCCTCTACTCGGGACAGGGGAAAGGCCCTGAAGCTTTCTTT,CASSLYSGQGKGPEAFF
TRBV10-3,TRBD1,15,once,TRBJ2-7,TGTGCCATCAGCCCTTCAGGGGGCCGGTTCTACGAGCAGTACTTC,CAISPSGGRFYEQYF
TRBV2,TRBD1,18,.,TRBJ2-2,TGTGCCACCTGCCTGGGGCAGGGGGTTATACGGGACACCGGGGAGCTGTTTTTT,CATCLGQGVIRDTGELFF
TRBV6-6,TRBD1,12,.,TRBJ2-1,TGTGCCAGCAGTACTGACAGGGCGAGGCAGTTCTTC,CASSTDRARQFF
TRBV7-7,TRBD2,16,.,TRBJ2-1,TGTGCTAGCAGCTTAAACAGCGGGGGCGTCTACAATGAGCAGTTCTTC,CASSLNSGGVYNEQFF
TRBV15,.,15,.,TRBJ1-5,TGTGCCACCAGCAGAGGGACCGGAGAAAATCAGCCCCAGCATTTT,CATSRGTGENQPQHF
TRBV28,.,15,.,TRBJ1-1,TGTGCCAGCAGTTTACCCGGGGCAGGTCACACTGAAGCTTTCTTT,CASSLPGAGHTEAFF
TRBV28,.,14,.,TRBJ2-1,TGTGCCAGCAGCTCAGGGGTACTGGGCAATGAGCAGTTCTTC,CASSSGVLGNEQFF
TRBV24-1,.,14,.,TRBJ1-1,TGTGCCACCAGTGATTCATGGGGGAGGGCTGAAGCTTTCTTT,CATSDSWGRAEAFF
TRBV9,TRBD2,14,.,TRBJ2-7,TGTGCCAGCAGCCCACTGGGACTAGCGGGCGAGCAGTACTTC,CASSPLGLAGEQYF
TRBV2,.,12,.,TRBJ1-3,TGTGCCAGCAGCCCAACTGGAAACACCATATATTTT,CASSPTGNTIYF
TRBV5-1,TRBD1,15,.,TRBJ1-1,TGCGCCAGCAGCAAACAGGGGCGGGGGAACACTGAAGCTTTCTTT,CASSKQGRGNTEAFF
TRBV10-3,.,11,once,TRBJ1-2,TGTGCCATCGCGGAGAACTATGGCTACACCTTC,CAIAENYGYTF